These 26 T cell receptor beta chains were sequenced from one sample in a study of follicular helper T cells after annual influenza vaccination. Time point defined: 2014-2015 season, 7 days after vaccination. This table comes from immunoSEQ multiplex PCR, and its TCRdb copy is limited to in-frame clones, with some not included. The sample has around 15,000 clones, 70% to 85% seen once; the top ten hold 1.3%. This material consisted of CXCR5+ CD38- circulating T follicular helper cells from blood, taken 7 days after influenza vaccination. Subset described: circulating Tfh, non-naive CD4+CXCR5+PD-1+ (ICOS+CD38+ or ICOS-CD38-). The receptors originated from an adult who received the influenza vaccine.

The rearrangement uses TRBV13 and TRBJ2-3; the D gene is possibly TRBD2 (6 bases). The CDR3 loop spans 16 amino acids. Germline CDR1 PRHDT, CDR2 FYEKMQ (reference sequence). The V end lost 4 bases, the J end lost 2 bases, and 16 bases lay between the germline ends. CDR3 in amino acids: CASSWWTIENTDTQYF. The CDR3 region has the DNA TGTGCCAGCAGCTGGTGGACTATCGAGAACACAGATACGCAGTATTTT.

The V gene is TRBV11-2, the J gene TRBJ2-1, with TRBD1 matching 9 bases. With V trimmed by 4 bases and J by 9 bases, 10 bases remained unmatched. The CDR3 is made up of 15 amino acids. Germline CDR1 is SGHAT and CDR2 is FQNNGV. The CDR3 loop is CASSSNRDRVGEQFF. CDR3 nucleotide sequence: TGTGCCAGCAGCTCGAACCGGGACAGGGTCGGTGAGCAGTTCTTC.

This chain connects TRBV6-6 to TRBJ2-7; 8 positions match TRBD1. The V and J ends lost 2 bases and 4 bases, in that order; junction bases with no gene match: 7. Per germline, CDR1 MNHNY and CDR2 SVGAGI (reference sequence). This CDR3 comprises 15 residues. DNA for the CDR3: TGTGCCAGCAGTTACACCGGACAGGGTTGGTACGAGCAGTACTTC. This translates into CASSYTGQGWYEQYF.

This chain joins TRBV7-9 and TRBJ2-1, with TRBD2 matching 8 bases. Germline CDR1 reads SEHNR; CDR2 reads FQNEAQ (reference sequence). V was clipped by 7 bases and J by 7 bases; unmatched bases: 15. This CDR3 region has 16 residues. The chain's CDR3 is CASTPGSTGGRNEQFF. The CDR3 DNA is TGTGCCAGCACCCCCGGCTCGACGGGAGGGCGGAATGAGCAGTTCTTC.

CDR3 in DNA: TGTGCCAGCAGCCAGACAGGGAAGCAGTTCTTC. Protein sequence: CASSQTGKQFF. The chain is built from TRBV6-5 and TRBJ2-1; 7 positions match TRBD1. Germline trimming cut 6 bases from V and 11 bases from J; bases unmatched to any gene: 4. CDR1 is MNHEY, CDR2 SVGAGI, per germline. This CDR3 is built from 11 residues.

This sequence joins TRBV29-1 and TRBJ2-5; 10 nucleotides line up with TRBD2. V gave up 4 bases and J gave up 7 bases; unmatched junction bases: 15. CDR1 is SQVTM, CDR2 ANQGSEA, per germline. This CDR3 spans 16 amino acids. The CDR3 nucleotides read TGCAGCGTTGCAGCTAGCGGGAGTGTCCGAGTCGCGACCCAGTACTTC. Its translation: CSVAASGSVRVATQYF. Looking up the rest from reference TRBV29-1 and TRBJ2-5 gives the full variable domain: SAVISQKPSRDICQRGTSLTIQCQVDSQVTMMFWYRQQPGQSLTLIATANQGSEATYESGFVIDKFPISRPNLTFSTLTVSNMSPEDSSIYLCSVAASGSVRVATQYFGPGTRLLVL.

The chain links TRBV6-5 to TRBJ2-4; 10 nucleotides match TRBD1. CDR3 length: 12 residues. Germline assignment: CDR1 MNHEY and CDR2 SVGAGI. Germline trimming cut 6 bases from V and 16 bases from J; bases unmatched to any gene: 9. The CDR3 bases are TGTGCCAGCAGGAGATCGACAGGGGGCCATTACTTC. Translation: CASRRSTGGHYF.

The V gene is TRBV19, the J gene TRBJ2-3; the match to TRBD2 covers 15 bases. Germline assignment: CDR1 LNHDA and CDR2 SQIVND (reference sequence). The length of the CDR3 is 18 residues. V gave up 4 bases and J gave up 3 bases; unmatched junction bases: 8. For the CDR3, the DNA is TGTGCCAGTAGTAAGGGGGCGGGACTAGCGGGGGGAACAGATACGCAGTATTTT. Residues: CASSKGAGLAGGTDTQYF. Drawing the rest from reference TRBV19 and TRBJ2-3, the complete variable domain is DGGITQSPKYLFRKEGQNVTLSCEQNLNHDAMYWYRQDPGQGLRLIYYSQIVNDFQKGDIAEGYSVSREKKESFPLTVTSAQKNPTAFYLCASSKGAGLAGGTDTQYFGPGTRLTVL.

The gene calls are TRBV5-1 and TRBJ2-4; 9 bases agree with TRBD1. The CDR3 has 13 amino acids. Per germline, CDR1 SGHRS and CDR2 YFSETQ. Unmatched junction bases numbered 3, after V lost 5 bases and J lost 6 bases. The CDR3 DNA follows: TGCGCCAGCAGGGAGGGACAGGGAAACATTCAGTACTTC. Translating it yields CASREGQGNIQYF.

The J gene is TRBJ2-1, the V gene TRBV6-1; TRBD2 might be the D (6 bases). The CDR3 runs 16 residues. Trimming shortened V by 3 bases and J by 8 bases, and 20 bases separated the two germline ends. Germline lookup yields CDR1 MNHNS and CDR2 SASEGT. CDR3 sequence reads: CASSDGTRSVMDEQFF. The DNA for the CDR3 is TGTGCCAGCAGTGATGGGACTCGTTCCGTCATGGATGAGCAGTTCTTC.

In its sample, this clone was seen a few times. The chain has TRBV19 and TRBJ1-3; D not resolved. CDR3 length: 14 amino acids. The germline V and J ends were trimmed by 3 bases and 2 bases, with 8 bases remaining between them. Germline V CDR1 and CDR2: LNHDA, SQIVND (reference sequence). The CDR3 protein is CASSIPGTGNTIYF. The DNA for the CDR3 is TGTGCCAGTAGTATCCCGGGAACTGGAAACACCATATATTTT.

V gene TRBV30 combines with J gene TRBJ2-5; a possible D gene is TRBD2 (6 bases). Germline V lookup: CDR1 GTSNPN, CDR2 SVGIG (reference sequence). V was shortened by 0 bases and J by 5 bases, with 13 bases between the two germline ends. This CDR3 is 14 amino acids long. The chain's CDR3 is CAWSVKGGLETQYF. The CDR3 DNA reads as TGTGCCTGGAGTGTGAAGGGAGGCCTGGAGACCCAGTACTTC. Supplemented by reference TRBV30 and TRBJ2-5, the full variable domain reads SQTIHQWPATLVQPVGSPLSLECTVEGTSNPNLYWYRQAAGRGLQLLFYSVGIGQISSEVPQNLSASRPQDRQFILSSKKLLLSDSGFYLCAWSVKGGLETQYFGPGTRLLVL.

The V call is TRBV30, the J call TRBJ2-6; a possible D gene is TRBD1 (5 bases). The CDR3 has 13 amino acids. V gave up 8 bases and J gave up 1 base, with 9 bases separating them. Germline lookup yields CDR1 GTSNPN and CDR2 SVGIG (reference sequence). CDR3: CASRVSGANVLTF. CDR3 in DNA: TGTGCCAGCAGGGTTTCTGGGGCCAACGTCCTGACTTTC.

The chain uses TRBV6-1 and TRBJ1-6, with D hard to call. The CDR3 has 14 amino acids. The V and J ends lost 8 bases and 2 bases respectively, with 10 bases between them. Germline CDR1 and CDR2: MNHNS and SASEGT. CDR3 in amino acids: CASGAGTYNSPLHF. The CDR3 DNA is TGTGCCAGCGGAGCGGGGACCTATAATTCACCCCTCCACTTT.

V and J are TRBV5-1 and TRBJ2-3; D is ambiguous. V lost 4 bases to trimming and J lost 3 bases, with 6 bases between them. Germline-derived CDR1 and CDR2 are SGHRS and YFSETQ. CDR3 length equals 12 residues. The CDR3 nucleotides are TGCGCCAGCAGCCCCGAGACAGATACGCAGTATTTT. Amino acid sequence: CASSPETDTQYF.

This chain uses TRBV6-1 with TRBJ1-4, with D perhaps TRBD1 (5 bases). CDR3 length: 15 residues. The germline CDR1 and CDR2 sequences are MNHNS and SASEGT. Trimming removed 1 base at V and 10 bases at J, with 16 bases between. The DNA of the CDR3 is TGTGCCAGCAGTGAAGGTGGGCTCGTCGGGGGAAAACTGTTTTTT. This translates into CASSEGGLVGGKLFF.

The rearrangement links TRBV19 to TRBJ2-2, with TRBD1 matching 12 bases. The CDR3 runs to 15 residues. The germline V gene encodes CDR1 LNHDA and CDR2 SQIVND (reference sequence). Trimming removed 3 bases from V and 8 bases from J; junction bases left unmatched: 4. DNA of the CDR3: TGTGCCAGTAGTATTGGGACAGGGGGCGAGGGGGAGCTGTTTTTT. It specifies CASSIGTGGEGELFF.

The chain uses TRBV5-1 and TRBJ2-1; D not certain. This CDR3 spans 13 amino acids. The germline CDR1 and CDR2 sequences are SGHRS and YFSETQ. The germline V and J ends were trimmed by 1 base and 4 bases, with 6 bases remaining between them. The chain's CDR3 is CASSLSRYNEQFF. The CDR3 nucleotides are TGCGCCAGCAGCTTGTCCAGATACAATGAGCAGTTCTTC.

The rearrangement joins TRBV28 to TRBJ1-1, with TRBD1 matching 7 bases. The V gene's germline CDR1 is MDHEN and CDR2 SYDVKM. V was pared by 4 bases and J by 2 bases, with 7 bases of the junction left unmatched. This CDR3 has 15 amino acids. In nucleotides, the CDR3 is TGTGCCAGCAGTTCGGGCGCAGGGGGTAACACTGAAGCTTTCTTT. This encodes CASSSGAGGNTEAFF.

This clone has only a few counts. The chain is built from TRBV10-3 and TRBJ1-4; a possible D gene is TRBD1 (5 bases). Germline CDR1 ENHRY, CDR2 SYGVKD. The CDR3 consists of 13 residues. Trimming pared 8 bases from V and 8 bases from J, leaving 15 bases between. As DNA, the CDR3 is TGTGCCATCGCTGGGGGGAGGGAAGAAAAACTGTTTTTT. Encoded protein: CAIAGGREEKLFF.

This chain uses TRBV10-3 with TRBJ2-3, with unresolved D. With 0 bases removed from V and 3 bases from J, the gap between germline ends came to 7 bases. This CDR3 spans 14 amino acids. Germline CDR1 is ENHRY and CDR2 is SYGVKD. The CDR3 region is CAISESINTDTQYF. The CDR3 coding sequence is TGTGCCATCAGTGAGTCTATTAATACAGATACGCAGTATTTT.

The gene calls are TRBV6-1 and TRBJ2-7; the D gene is possibly TRBD2 (7 bases). Per the germline V gene, CDR1 is MNHNS and CDR2 is SASEGT. The CDR3 covers 13 residues. V shed 4 bases and J shed 5 bases, with 12 bases lying between them. The CDR3 spells CASSVTGRDEQYF. The CDR3 DNA follows: TGTGCCAGCAGTGTAACAGGGAGGGACGAGCAGTACTTC.

This chain links TRBV5-6 with TRBJ2-7; D is perhaps TRBD1 (5 bases). V lost 1 base and J lost 0, with 8 bases in between. The CDR3 has 14 residues. Germline lookup yields CDR1 SGHDT and CDR2 YYEEEE. The CDR3 DNA follows: TGTGCCAGCAGCTTGACAGGAAGCTCCTACGAGCAGTACTTC. It is translated as CASSLTGSSYEQYF.

CDR3 bases: TGTGCCAGTAGTGTGGGACAGAAAATCGAAGCTTTCTTT. It translates to CASSVGQKIEAFF. The chain employs TRBV19 and TRBJ1-1, with TRBD1 matching over 7 bases. J lost 8 bases, V lost 5 bases, and 8 bases had no gene match. Germline V gives CDR1 LNHDA, CDR2 SQIVND (reference sequence). This CDR3 is built from 13 residues.

The rearrangement joins TRBV9 to TRBJ2-6; 10 positions match TRBD1. The CDR3 runs to 18 residues. The junction had 9 bases not matched to a gene; V was cut back by 2 bases and J by 4 bases. Germline CDR1 is SGDLS and CDR2 is YYNGEE. CDR3 nucleotide sequence: TGTGCCAGCAGCGTCGCCCTGGGACAGGGGTACGGGGCCAACGTCCTGACTTTC. As protein: CASSVALGQGYGANVLTF.

The V call is TRBV10-3, the J call TRBJ2-4; 9 nucleotides match TRBD1. V gave up 3 bases and J gave up 4 bases; unmatched junction bases: 4. Germline CDR1 is ENHRY and CDR2 is SYGVKD. The CDR3 totals 15 residues. In DNA, the CDR3 is TGTGCCATCAGTGACGGACAGGGGCTGAAAAACATTCAGTACTTC. Protein sequence: CAISDGQGLKNIQYF.